This TCR beta chain was obtained from a study of immune evolution from preneoplasia to lung adenocarcinoma. Assay used: immunoSEQ multiplex PCR; TCRdb lists only in-frame clones, some missing. Of roughly 7,800 clones detected, around 70% appear once; the ten largest clones hold about 10%. CDR1 is GTSNPN and CDR2 is SVGIG in the germline V gene (reference sequence). This CDR3 is 15 amino acids long. V was cut by 3 bases and J by 0 bases, with 9 bases left in between. Details on this clone: Its antigen is unknown. This sample also contains other DNA sequences that code for the same CDR3.

Overall study findings and caveats: Normal lung had highest clonality; later lesions appeared denser, more diverse.

Two lung cancer pathologists independently confirmed each histologic diagnosis. Macro-dissection enriched premalignant or tumor cells before nucleic acid extraction. This sequence originates from a donor aged 70 or over with lung adenocarcinoma. Some clones in this sample may be carry-over from other donors' samples. The rearrangement uses TRBV30 and TRBJ1-6; no clear D. Sequencing was carried out using FFPE lung adenocarcinoma in situ tissue. The CDR3 is CAWRAISSYNSPLHF. The CDR3 coding sequence is TGTGCCTGGAGGGCCATTAGCTCCTATAATTCACCCCTCCACTTT.